This T cell receptor beta chain was observed in a study of Ad26.COV2.S vaccination and SARS-CoV-2 variants. Turning to the study itself: Once or twice, 56 days apart, Ad26.COV2.S was delivered intramuscularly.

Clones were read by immunoSEQ multiplex PCR, and TCRdb kept only the in-frame ones, dropping some. The repertoire holds about 680,000 clones, roughly 90% seen once, with roughly 1.5% in the top ten. Treatment meaning: 15 to 20 received Ad26.COV2.S at low or high dose, single or two shots; a few received placebo; per-sample allocation not given. Specimen acquisition occurred on day 63 following the initial vaccine or placebo injection. An adult donor aged 18-55 years was enrolled in Boston. Deletions cut 0 bases from V and 2 bases from J, with 14 bases between. The CDR3 loop spans 15 amino acids. Germline V CDR1 and CDR2: GTSNPN, SVGIG (reference sequence).

The chain carries TRBV30 and TRBJ2-7; D may be TRBD2 (6 bases). This TCR came from a person aged 18-60 years who received the Ad26.COV2.S COVID-19 vaccine or a placebo. The material was peripheral blood, obtained in a trial of Ad26.COV2.S vaccine versus placebo. The CDR3 is CAWSVASDNPYEQYF. CDR3 coding DNA: TGTGCCTGGAGTGTGGCTAGCGATAATCCCTACGAGCAGTACTTC.